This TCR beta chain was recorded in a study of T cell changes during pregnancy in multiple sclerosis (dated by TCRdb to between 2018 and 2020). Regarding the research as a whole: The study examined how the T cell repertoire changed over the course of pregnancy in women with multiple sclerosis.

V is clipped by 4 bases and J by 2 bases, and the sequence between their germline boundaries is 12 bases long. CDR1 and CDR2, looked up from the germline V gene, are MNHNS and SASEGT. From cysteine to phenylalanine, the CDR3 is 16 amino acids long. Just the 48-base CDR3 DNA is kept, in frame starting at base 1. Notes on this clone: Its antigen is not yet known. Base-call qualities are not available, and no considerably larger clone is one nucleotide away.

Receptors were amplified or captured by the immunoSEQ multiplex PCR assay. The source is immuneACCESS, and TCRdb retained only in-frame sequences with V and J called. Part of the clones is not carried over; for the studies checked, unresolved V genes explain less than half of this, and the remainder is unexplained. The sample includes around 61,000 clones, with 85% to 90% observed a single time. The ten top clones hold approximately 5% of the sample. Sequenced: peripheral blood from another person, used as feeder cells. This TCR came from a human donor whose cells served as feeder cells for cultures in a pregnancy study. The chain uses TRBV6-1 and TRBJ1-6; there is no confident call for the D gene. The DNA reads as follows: TGTGCCAGCAGTGCCTTTGGGGAAACCTATAATTCACCCCTCCACTTT. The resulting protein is CASSAFGETYNSPLHF.